The clone carrying this TCR beta chain was picked up one time. Its antigen remains unidentified. Assay used: immunoSEQ multiplex PCR; TCRdb lists only in-frame clones, some missing. Counted here are about 96,000 clones, 92% occurring once; the ten biggest clones make up around 0.17%. The CDR3 spans 14 residues. The V gene end was trimmed by 6 bases and the J gene end by 8 bases; junction bases not matched to a gene: 10. Germline-derived CDR1 and CDR2 are SQVTM and ANQGSEA. This entry belongs to a study of graft-versus-host responses after intestinal transplantation. J is TRBJ2-1 and V is TRBV29-1; 10 bases align to TRBD2. This receptor was obtained from a human donor who received an intestinal transplant. The source was unstimulated CD4+ T cells sorted from spleen or lymph node cells, collected before intestinal transplant. CDR3 in DNA: TGCAGCGTGGCTTCATTTCTAGCGGGAGATGAGCAGTTCTTC. Translation gives CSVASFLAGDEQFF.